This entry is about one T cell receptor (beta chain). This entry comes from a study of cytotoxic CD8 clonotypes in ibrutinib-treated CLL. Measured with immunoSEQ multiplex PCR; TCRdb has only the in-frame clones, and not every one. The data show about 300,000 clones, with around 69% seen just once and roughly 5.7% held by the top ten. V trimming: 6 bases; J trimming: 3 bases; junction bases outside the gene matches: 8. The CDR3 consists of 14 residues. Per the germline V gene, CDR1 is LNHDA and CDR2 is SQIVND (reference sequence). Sequencing used PBMCs, obtained at disease progression, from a patient treated with ibrutinib. The V call is TRBV19, the J call TRBJ2-7; 7 bases map to TRBD1. The clonotype was recovered from a human donor with chronic lymphocytic leukemia. This chain's CDR3 is CASSPGQAVYEQYF. CDR3 sequence (DNA): TGTGCCAGTAGCCCCGGACAGGCCGTCTACGAGCAGTACTTC. Filled out from reference TRBV19 and TRBJ2-7, the complete variable domain reads DGGITQSPKYLFRKEGQNVTLSCEQNLNHDAMYWYRQDPGQGLRLIYYSQIVNDFQKGDIAEGYSVSREKKESFPLTVTSAQKNPTAFYLCASSPGQAVYEQYFGPGTRLTVT.